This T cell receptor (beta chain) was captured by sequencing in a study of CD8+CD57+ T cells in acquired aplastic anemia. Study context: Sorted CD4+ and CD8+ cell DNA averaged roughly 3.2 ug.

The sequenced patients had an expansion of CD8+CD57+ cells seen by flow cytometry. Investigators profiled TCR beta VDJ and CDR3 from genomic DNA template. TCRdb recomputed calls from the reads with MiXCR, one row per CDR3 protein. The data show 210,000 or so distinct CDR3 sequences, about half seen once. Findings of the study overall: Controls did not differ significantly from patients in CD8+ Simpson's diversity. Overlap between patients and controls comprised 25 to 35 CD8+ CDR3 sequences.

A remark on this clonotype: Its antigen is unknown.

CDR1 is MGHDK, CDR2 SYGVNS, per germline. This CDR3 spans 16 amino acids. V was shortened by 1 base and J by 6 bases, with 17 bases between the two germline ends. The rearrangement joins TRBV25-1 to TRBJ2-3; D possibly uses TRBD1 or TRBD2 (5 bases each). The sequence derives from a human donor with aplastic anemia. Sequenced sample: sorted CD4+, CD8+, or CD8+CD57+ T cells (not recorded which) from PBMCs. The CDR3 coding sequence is TGTGCCAGCAGTGAATTTGCCGGGACGGCCCTGGATACGCAGTATTTT. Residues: CASSEFAGTALDTQYF.